This TCR beta chain was found in a study of blood T cell repertoires in COVID-19. Study at large: T cells, B-cell-depleted T cells, or PBMCs supplied cDNA or gDNA.

As processed by the authors: Amplification with reference gene primers provided the estimates of nucleated cell counts. Assay used: immunoSEQ multiplex PCR; TCRdb lists only in-frame clones, some missing. V and J calls and clone size are copied from that table; D and trimming were computed from the DNA. The repertoire holds roughly 240,000 clones, around 88% seen once, with more than 2.5% in the top ten. This CDR3 is 16 amino acids long. Germline V gene data show CDR1 as LGHDT and CDR2 as YNNKEL (reference sequence). The junction had 4 bases not matched to a gene; V was cut back by 3 bases and J by 2 bases.

The genes are TRBV3-1 (or the pseudogene TRBV3-2) and TRBJ2-3; 11 bases fit TRBD2. The TCR was taken from a woman in her 30s who had recovered from COVID-19. The material sequenced was peripheral blood. CDR3 amino acids: CASSQSSGGSTDTQYF. The CDR3 DNA reads TGTGCCAGCAGCCAGTCTAGCGGGGGGTCCACAGATACGCAGTATTTT.